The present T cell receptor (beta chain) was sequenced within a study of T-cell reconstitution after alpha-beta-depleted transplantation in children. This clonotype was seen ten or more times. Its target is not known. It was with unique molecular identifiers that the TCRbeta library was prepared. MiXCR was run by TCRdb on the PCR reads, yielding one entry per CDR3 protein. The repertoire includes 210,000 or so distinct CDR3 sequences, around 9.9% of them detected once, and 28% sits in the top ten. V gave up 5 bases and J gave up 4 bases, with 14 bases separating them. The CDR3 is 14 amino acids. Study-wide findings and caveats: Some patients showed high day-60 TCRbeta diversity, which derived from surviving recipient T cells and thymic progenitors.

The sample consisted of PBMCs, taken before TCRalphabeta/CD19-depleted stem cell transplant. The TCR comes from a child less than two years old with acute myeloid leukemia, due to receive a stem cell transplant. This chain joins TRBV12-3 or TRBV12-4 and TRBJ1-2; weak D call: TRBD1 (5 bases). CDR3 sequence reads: CASSPIGAAYGYTF. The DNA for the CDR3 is TGTGCCAGCAGTCCTATTGGGGCCGCCTATGGCTACACCTTC.